One T cell receptor beta chain is described in this entry. This clone was seen a few times. The specificity of this receptor is unknown. Base quality data are lacking; no much larger clone is found one base away. The source of the sample is a study of T cell responses to AZD1222 COVID-19 vaccine (dated by TCRdb to the early 2020s). In the study overall: AZD1222 recipients given second doses at about 4 weeks or at about 12 weeks were pooled, since spike-specific TCR depth and breadth were not found to differ between the two schedules. TCR sequencing was performed for 230 to 250 trial participants, of whom around 200 were given two doses of AZD1222 and around 26 were given two doses of MenACWY control vaccine. Trial participants were enrolled by age into subgroups of 18-55, 56-69 and 70-plus years, and 148, 28 and 57 TCR-sequenced participants, respectively, were included in these subgroups. What the research found in general, with its limitations: Conclusions about previously exposed vaccinees were limited because only six or seven AZD1222 recipients were SARS-CoV-2 seropositive at baseline. Because no day 14 peak-response samples were available, the repertoires could be characterized only after the peak T cell response. The whole spike protein was spanned by vaccine-associated CD4 TCRs, and dominant responses were seen in regions 160-218 and 743-854. Epitopes outside the regions mutated in the B.1.351 and B.1.1.7 variants were reportedly recognized by nearly half of the unique spike-specific TCRs. Most participants were white British and females outnumbered males, and the authors suggested that clonal diversity may have been underestimated. The 56-69-year group was small, and its depth increase did not reach significance, likely because of low power. After two AZD1222 doses, both the breadth and the depth of spike-specific TCRs were significantly higher than at day 0 and than in MenACWY recipients.

Compared with germline, V lacks 4 bases and J lacks 3 bases; bases without a gene match: 6. Inclusive of the bounding cysteine and phenylalanine, the CDR3 is 15 residues long. The DNA shown is the 45-base CDR3, in frame from base 1. The CDR1 and CDR2 encoded by the germline V gene are SGHTA and FQGNSA. The CDR3 regions of human TCRbeta chains were analyzed by immunosequencing. Under the source paper's analysis protocol: Repertoire TCRs were checked for matches against a reference library of SARS-CoV-2-specific TCRs that had been generated using the MIRA antigen-specificity platform. Breadth was defined as the fraction of unique TCRs that were SARS-CoV-2-associated. Depth was defined as the fraction of total T cells that were SARS-CoV-2-associated. Each spike-specific TCR was assigned to its reactive spike region and to a CD4 or CD8 class using the MIRA data. Log10-transformed breadth and depth values were compared by one-way ANOVA with Sidak's multiple comparisons tests. Here the immuneACCESS table is served through TCRdb, limited to in-frame sequences with V and J called. Missing clones are a known gap in these copies; in checked studies unresolved V genes cover under half, and the rest lacks a known reason. D and trimming come from the DNA, and the V and J calls and clone size come from that table. In this sample the table shows roughly 140,000 clones, around 88% of which occur a single time. Approximately 2.1% of the sample comes from the top ten.

The time point label here, explained by the study, means: baseline before first vaccination. Samples from vaccinated people were obtained from the UK trials COV001 and COV002, which included a single-blind randomized controlled phase 2/3 trial of AZD1222 (ChAdOx1 nCoV-19) in healthy adults. Trial participant PBMC samples were collected at day 0 and day 28 after the second dose for TCRbeta chain sequencing. This sample comprised peripheral blood, obtained on day 0 of AZD1222 vaccination. The sequence came from an adult in good health. The chain employs TRBV7-2 and TRBJ1-1, and TRBD1 aligns with 9 junction nucleotides. The DNA sequence reads TGTGCCAGCAGCTGGGACAGGGCTTCCTACACTGAAGCTTTCTTT. The resulting protein is CASSWDRASYTEAFF.